The clone carrying this TCR beta chain was counted many times. TCRdb processed the RACE reads anew with MiXCR; each CDR3 protein has one entry. The table includes about 43,000 distinct CDR3 sequences, around 3.2% detected once. The sample is drawn from a study of human T cells and chemical hapten exposure. Documented time point: patch test 2, 6 weeks after DPC sensitization. Described treatment: therapeutic diphenylcyclopropenone sensitization with weekly scalp DPC. The template was total RNA from unfractionated whole blood. This sample comprised whole blood, obtained in connection with sensitization to the hapten diphenylcyclopropenone (DPC). This TCR derives from a man between 40 and 49 years old with alopecia areata. Some clones in this sample may be carry-over from other donors' samples.

The CDR3 region has the DNA TGCGCCAGCAGCCAGGACCTCAGCGAAAAACTGTTTTTT. It specifies CASSQDLSEKLFF. V and J are TRBV5-1 and TRBJ1-4; D is uncertain. The germline gives CDR1 SGHRS, CDR2 YFSETQ. Trimming shortened V by 4 bases and J by 8 bases, and 12 bases separated the two germline ends. CDR3 length: 13 amino acids.